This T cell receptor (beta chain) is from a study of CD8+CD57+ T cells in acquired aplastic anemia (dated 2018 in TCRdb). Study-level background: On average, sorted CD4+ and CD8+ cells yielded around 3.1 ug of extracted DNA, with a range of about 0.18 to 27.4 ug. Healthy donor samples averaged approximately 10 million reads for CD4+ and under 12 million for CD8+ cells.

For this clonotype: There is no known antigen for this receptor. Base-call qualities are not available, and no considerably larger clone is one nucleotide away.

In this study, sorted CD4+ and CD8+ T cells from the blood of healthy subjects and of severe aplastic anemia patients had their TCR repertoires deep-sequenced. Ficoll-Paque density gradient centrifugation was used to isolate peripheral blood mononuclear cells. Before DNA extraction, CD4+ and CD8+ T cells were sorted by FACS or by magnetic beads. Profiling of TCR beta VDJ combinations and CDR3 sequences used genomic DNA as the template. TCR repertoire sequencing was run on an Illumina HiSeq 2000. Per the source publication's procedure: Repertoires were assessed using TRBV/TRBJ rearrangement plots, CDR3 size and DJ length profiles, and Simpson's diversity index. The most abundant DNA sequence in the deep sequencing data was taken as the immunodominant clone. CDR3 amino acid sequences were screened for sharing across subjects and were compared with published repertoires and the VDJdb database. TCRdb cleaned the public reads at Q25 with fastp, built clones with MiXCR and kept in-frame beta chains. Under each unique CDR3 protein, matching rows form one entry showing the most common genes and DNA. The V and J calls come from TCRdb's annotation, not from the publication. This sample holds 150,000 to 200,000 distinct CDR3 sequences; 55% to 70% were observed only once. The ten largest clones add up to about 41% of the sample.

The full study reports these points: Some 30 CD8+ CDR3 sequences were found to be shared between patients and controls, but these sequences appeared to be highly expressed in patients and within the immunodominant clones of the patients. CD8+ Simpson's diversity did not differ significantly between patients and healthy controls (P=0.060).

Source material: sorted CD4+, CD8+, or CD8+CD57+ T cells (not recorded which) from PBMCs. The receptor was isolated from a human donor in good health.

The DNA is as follows: TGTGCCAGCAGCGAATTAGGAGGGGTCGGGGATACGCAGTATTTT. The translation is CASSELGGVGDTQYF. The V gene is TRBV9 and the J gene is TRBJ2-3; perhaps TRBD2 is the D gene, with 6 bases matching. The germline V gene yields SGDLS for CDR1 and YYNGEE for CDR2. V sheds 3 bases and J sheds 6 bases, leaving 17 bases between their ends. Counted from cysteine to phenylalanine, this CDR3 has 15 amino acids. Only the CDR3 DNA stays, 45 bases, in frame from base 1.